This T cell receptor (beta chain) comes out of a study of CXCR3 chemokines and chemotherapy response in bladder cancer. This clonotype qualifies as medium-sized. In TCRdb, the PCR reads were re-called with MiXCR into one record per CDR3 protein. Of thousands of distinct CDR3 sequences detected, about 16% appear once; the ten largest clones hold less than 30%. V lost 3 bases, J lost 6 bases, and 6 bases stayed unmatched. The CDR3 sequence is 14 residues long. Germline V CDR1 and CDR2: SGHTA, FQGNSA. This material was obtained from a patient whose treatment included neoadjuvant chemotherapy. The chain couples TRBV7-2 to TRBJ2-7; 9 nucleotides line up with TRBD1. The clonotype was recovered from a human donor with bladder cancer that responded to neoadjuvant chemotherapy. Here the CDR3 DNA reads TGTGCCAGCAGCTTGGGGACAGGGCCTACCGAGCAGTACTTC. It translates to CASSLGTGPTEQYF.